These 19 T cell receptor beta chains were all obtained from the same sample, sequenced in a study of T cell changes during pregnancy in multiple sclerosis. Method: immunoSEQ multiplex PCR; TCRdb's copy keeps in-frame clones and lacks some. This sample has roughly 49,000 clones; 93% occur once, and the top ten carry roughly 3.7%. The material sequenced was CD8+ T cells from peripheral blood mononuclear cells, taken after pregnancy. Receptors originate from a female donor with multiple sclerosis, enrolled in a pregnancy study.

J is TRBJ2-7 and V is TRBV27, with TRBD1 matching over 7 bases. V gave up 1 base and J gave up 5 bases; unmatched junction bases: 5. Germline V CDR1 and CDR2: MNHEY, SMNVEV (reference sequence). The CDR3 runs 14 residues. CDR3 DNA sequence: TGTGCCAGCAGTTTATTCGGGACAGACGACGAGCAGTACTTC. Its translation is CASSLFGTDDEQYF.

This clone was seen only a few times. The V and J genes are TRBV4-1 and TRBJ2-5, with TRBD2 identical over 10 bases. With V trimmed by 4 bases and J by 2 bases, 7 bases remained unmatched. This CDR3 spans 16 amino acids. Germline loops: CDR1 MGHRA, CDR2 YSYEKL. CDR3: CASSPPSGGEQETQYF. CDR3 sequence (DNA): TGCGCCAGCAGCCCCCCTAGCGGGGGCGAACAAGAGACCCAGTACTTC.

The V call is TRBV9, the J call TRBJ1-1, with 8 bases lining up with TRBD1. This CDR3 region has 13 residues. CDR1 is SGDLS, CDR2 YYNGEE, per germline. With 3 bases clipped from V and 5 bases from J, the junction kept 3 bases outside the gene matches. CDR3 sequence (DNA): TGTGCCAGCAGCGCCACAGGGGGTACTGAAGCTTTCTTT. Translation gives CASSATGGTEAFF. Supplemented by reference TRBV9 and TRBJ1-1, the full variable domain reads DSGVTQTPKHLITATGQRVTLRCSPRSGDLSVYWYQQSLDQGLQFLIQYYNGEERAKGNILERFSAQQFPDLHSELNLSSLELGDSALYFCASSATGGTEAFFGQGTRLTVV.

The chain couples TRBV28 to TRBJ2-7; maybe TRBD1 (5 bases). Deletions cut 5 bases from V and 2 bases from J, with 19 bases between. Germline V gives CDR1 MDHEN, CDR2 SYDVKM. The CDR3 runs to 16 residues. CDR3 amino acids: CASSPLLGREAYEQYF. CDR3 coding DNA: TGTGCCAGCAGTCCCCTTTTGGGCAGGGAAGCCTACGAGCAGTACTTC.

J is TRBJ1-2 and V is TRBV14, with TRBD1 identical over 7 bases. J was trimmed by 5 bases and V by 10 bases; bases with no gene match: 13. Germline values: CDR1 SGHDN, CDR2 FVKESK. The CDR3 sequence is 14 residues long. CDR3 nucleotides: TGTGCCACCTCTACCGGGACAGTGAATTATGGCTACACCTTC. It translates to CATSTGTVNYGYTF.

The chain has TRBV19 and TRBJ2-1, with unresolved D. The CDR3 covers 13 residues. CDR1 and CDR2 from the germline V gene are LNHDA and SQIVND (reference sequence). V was clipped by 6 bases and J by 0 bases, with 6 bases between them. The CDR3 region is CASRSRSYNEQFF. Here the CDR3 DNA reads TGTGCCAGTAGATCTCGCTCCTACAATGAGCAGTTCTTC.

This sequence joins TRBV6-4 and TRBJ2-1, with 11 bases identical to TRBD1. The CDR3 has 16 amino acids. V shed 6 bases and J 7 bases; nucleotides not matched to a gene: 11. Germline values: CDR1 MRHNA, CDR2 SNTAGT. The CDR3 nucleotides are TGTGCCAGCAGCGCGTGGACAGGGGGCAGCCTAAATGAGCAGTTCTTC. Translated, it gives CASSAWTGGSLNEQFF.

The chain has TRBV7-2 and TRBJ2-3, with 7 nucleotides matching TRBD2. J gave up 0 bases and V 5 bases, and 5 bases lay outside the gene matches. CDR3 length: 15 amino acids. Looked up from germline, CDR1 is SGHTA and CDR2 is FQGNSA. For the CDR3, the DNA is TGTGCCAGCAGCGCTAGCGGTTCCAGCACAGATACGCAGTATTTT. The encoded protein is CASSASGSSTDTQYF.

The chain is built from TRBV2 and TRBJ2-5, with D unresolved. Trimming left V 2 bases short and J 0 bases short, with 10 bases between. Germline V gene lookup returns CDR1 SNHLY and CDR2 FYNNEI. The CDR3 totals 15 residues. The chain's CDR3 is CASSESRRNQETQYF. The CDR3, as DNA: TGTGCCAGCAGTGAATCTAGGCGGAACCAAGAGACCCAGTACTTC.

This sequence joins TRBV4-2 and TRBJ2-1; 7 nucleotides agree with TRBD2. This CDR3 has 16 amino acids. The germline gives CDR1 LGHNA, CDR2 YNFKEQ. With V trimmed by 0 bases and J by 4 bases, 6 bases remained unmatched. The CDR3 loop is CASSQELAEIYNEQFF. CDR3 nucleotides: TGTGCCAGCAGCCAAGAGCTAGCGGAGATTTACAATGAGCAGTTCTTC.

J is TRBJ2-1 and V is TRBV11-1; 8 nucleotides match TRBD1. The CDR3 is made up of 14 amino acids. V gave up 4 bases and J gave up 5 bases; unmatched junction bases: 4. Per the germline V gene, CDR1 is SGHAT and CDR2 is FQDESV (reference sequence). CDR3 residues: CASSSPGQDNEQFF. The CDR3 DNA reads TGTGCCAGCAGCTCCCCGGGACAGGACAATGAGCAGTTCTTC.

The chain carries TRBV7-8 and TRBJ2-7; a weak D match, TRBD2 (6 bases). The CDR3 length is 15 residues. Looked up from germline, CDR1 is SGHVS and CDR2 is FQNEAQ. The V end was cut by 5 bases, the J end by 5 bases, with 19 bases between. CDR3: CASSILGGILNEQYF. DNA of the CDR3: TGTGCCAGCAGCATCCTCGGCGGGATTCTAAACGAGCAGTACTTC.

The CDR3 loop is CASSYSTGSTEAFF. CDR3 in DNA: TGTGCCAGCAGTTACTCGACAGGGAGTACTGAAGCTTTCTTT. This chain joins TRBV6-5 and TRBJ1-1, with 7 bases fitting TRBD1. V gave up 0 bases and J gave up 5 bases; unmatched junction bases: 3. The CDR3 has 14 amino acids. Germline V CDR1 and CDR2: MNHEY, SVGAGI.

The genes are TRBV2 and TRBJ1-4; D might be TRBD1 (6 bases). V was clipped by 6 bases and J by 5 bases, with 13 bases between them. Germline CDR1 is SNHLY and CDR2 is FYNNEI. The CDR3 runs 14 residues. The CDR3: CASSKDSQNEKLFF. CDR3 DNA sequence: TGTGCCAGCAGCAAGGACAGCCAAAATGAAAAACTGTTTTTT.

The V call is TRBV15, the J call TRBJ1-1; the match to TRBD1 covers 10 bases. This CDR3 has 16 amino acids. The germline V gene has CDR1 LNHNV and CDR2 YYDKDF (reference sequence). The J segment lost 10 bases and the V segment lost 1 base, leaving 12 bases of the junction unmatched. The CDR3 here is CATSRASSSRDRGAFF. The CDR3 DNA reads TGTGCCACCAGCAGAGCCTCCTCAAGCCGGGACAGGGGAGCTTTCTTT. The whole variable domain, filled in from reference TRBV15 and TRBJ1-1, reads DAMVIQNPRYQVTQFGKPVTLSCSQTLNHNVMYWYQQKSSQAPKLLFHYYDKDFNNEADTPDNFQSRRPNTSFCFLDIRSPGLGDTAMYLCATSRASSSRDRGAFFGQGTRLTVV.

The chain links TRBV7-6 to TRBJ2-1; TRBD2 might be the D (5 bases). V shed 1 base and J shed 7 bases, with 17 bases lying between them. This CDR3 region has 16 residues. CDR1 and CDR2 from the germline V gene are SGHVS and FNYEAQ. The CDR3 region is CASSLEEGLAGNEQFF. DNA of the CDR3: TGTGCCAGCAGCTTAGAAGAAGGGCTAGCTGGAAATGAGCAGTTCTTC. Variable domain in full (rest from reference TRBV7-6 and TRBJ2-1): GAGVSQSPRYKVTKRGQDVALRCDPISGHVSLYWYRQALGQGPEFLTYFNYEAQQDKSGLPNDRFSAERPEGSISTLTIQRTEQRDSAMYRCASSLEEGLAGNEQFFGPGTRLTVL.

This clone came up once. The chain has TRBV5-1 and TRBJ1-1; D unresolved. Germline CDR1 SGHRS, CDR2 YFSETQ. V was cut by 0 bases and J by 1 base, with 4 bases left in between. The CDR3 is 13 amino acids. The CDR3 coding sequence is TGCGCCAGCAGCTTGGCAGAGAACACTGAAGCTTTCTTT. It is translated as CASSLAENTEAFF.

This clone is medium-sized within its sample. The chain joins TRBV5-1 to TRBJ1-1, with unresolved D. Germline V gene sequence: CDR1 SGHRS, CDR2 YFSETQ. This CDR3 is 13 amino acids long. Trimming pared 5 bases from V and 0 bases from J, leaving 8 bases between. Written as DNA, the CDR3 is TGCGCCAGCAGTGAAATAGTGAACACTGAAGCTTTCTTT. Amino acid sequence: CASSEIVNTEAFF.

The V call is TRBV18, the J call TRBJ1-1; D unclear. The CDR3 length is 15 residues. Germline CDR1 reads KGHSH; CDR2 reads LQKENI. V shed 9 bases and J shed 1 base, with 18 bases lying between them. In DNA, the CDR3 is TGTGCCAGTATCGGTCCGGAGATAACGAACACTGAAGCTTTCTTT. Encoded protein: CASIGPEITNTEAFF.